This T cell receptor (beta chain) was identified in a study of CD8 T cells in ankylosing spondylitis. Broader study findings: One TCR beta motif, made up of roughly 8 highly homologous variants, appeared characteristic of ankylosing spondylitis blood.

This clonotype has a count of ten or more. Antigen specificity is unknown. TCRdb recomputed calls from the 5' RACE reads with MiXCR, one row per CDR3 protein. The sample records about 220,000 distinct CDR3 sequences, more than 5.5% being singletons. Trimming cost V 0 bases and J 11 bases, with 14 bases left between them. The length of the CDR3 is 15 residues. CDR1 is MNHEY, CDR2 SVGAGI, per germline. The J gene is TRBJ1-6, the V gene TRBV6-5; D unresolved. Sequenced sample: blood, either unsorted or a sorted T cell fraction (not recorded which). The clonotype comes from a male donor with ankylosing spondylitis. DNA of the CDR3: TGTGCCAGCAGTTACTCGGAACAGCCTTTGACACCCCTCCACTTT. Translation gives CASSYSEQPLTPLHF.